Shown below are 27 T cell receptor beta chains from a single sample sequenced in a study of blood T cell repertoires in COVID-19. Sequenced by immunoSEQ multiplex PCR; TCRdb stores in-frame clones only, minus some. The data hold over 600,000 clones, with over 80% observed a single time. Input material: peripheral blood. The receptors come from a woman younger than 35 with acute or convalescent COVID-19.

The chain has TRBV7-9 and TRBJ2-1, with D uncertain. Per the germline V gene, CDR1 is SEHNR and CDR2 is FQNEAQ (reference sequence). The CDR3 length is 14 residues. Trimming left V 0 bases short and J 1 base short, with 4 bases between. CDR3 protein: CASSLASSYNEQFF. In DNA, the CDR3 is TGTGCCAGCAGCTTAGCTTCATCCTACAATGAGCAGTTCTTC.

The rearrangement links TRBV11-3 to TRBJ2-4; 15 bases are shared with TRBD2. The germline V gene has CDR1 SGHNT and CDR2 YENEEA. The CDR3 is 18 amino acids. V was pared by 5 bases and J by 2 bases, with 7 bases of the junction left unmatched. The CDR3 spells CASSPGGLAGGTKNIQYF. The CDR3 DNA reads as TGTGCCAGCAGCCCGGGCGGACTAGCGGGGGGGACCAAAAACATTCAGTACTTC.

V and J are TRBV9 and TRBJ1-1, with 7 bases lining up with TRBD1. The V gene's germline CDR1 is SGDLS and CDR2 YYNGEE. V lost 3 bases, J lost 5 bases, and 10 bases stayed unmatched. The CDR3 sequence is 15 residues long. The CDR3 DNA follows: TGTGCCAGCAGCGCCTCCACAGGGGCGAGGACTGAAGCTTTCTTT. Amino acids: CASSASTGARTEAFF.

The gene calls are TRBV28 and TRBJ2-7; 10 bases match TRBD2. The CDR3 consists of 15 residues. V shed 2 bases and J 6 bases; nucleotides not matched to a gene: 7. Germline V gene sequence: CDR1 MDHEN, CDR2 SYDVKM. DNA of the CDR3: TGTGCCAGCAGTTTAGGAGCGGGGGGGTTGGTCGAGCAGTACTTC. Translated, it gives CASSLGAGGLVEQYF.

This sequence joins TRBV18 and TRBJ1-2; a weak D match, TRBD1 (5 bases). Germline V gene lookup returns CDR1 KGHSH and CDR2 LQKENI. The CDR3 totals 12 residues. V was clipped by 3 bases and J by 8 bases, with 10 bases between them. CDR3 sequence: CASSPQDIGYTF. DNA of the CDR3: TGTGCCAGCTCACCCCAGGACATCGGCTACACCTTC.

In regard to this clone: The sample contains more than one DNA sequence encoding this CDR3. The V gene is TRBV4-3, the J gene TRBJ1-2, with a weak D call TRBD1 (5 bases). Per germline, CDR1 LGHNA and CDR2 YSLEER. This CDR3 region has 12 residues. V was clipped by 3 bases and J by 3 bases, with 5 bases between them. CDR3 sequence: CASSHRDYGYTF. For the CDR3, the DNA is TGCGCCAGCAGCCACAGGGACTATGGCTACACCTTC.

The V and J genes are TRBV7-3 and TRBJ2-2, with D uncertain. The CDR3 totals 13 residues. Germline V lookup: CDR1 SGHTA, CDR2 FQGTGA. The V and J ends lost 2 bases and 5 bases respectively, with 6 bases between them. The CDR3 sequence: CASSLVETGELFF. In DNA form, the CDR3 reads TGTGCCAGCAGCTTAGTTGAGACCGGGGAGCTGTTTTTT.

This clone was observed a single time. This chain uses TRBV19 with TRBJ1-4; 8 bases are shared with TRBD1. CDR3 length equals 14 residues. CDR1 and CDR2 (germline): LNHDA, SQIVND (reference sequence). V shed 3 bases, J shed 6 bases, and the junction held 3 bases outside the gene matches. This CDR3 is CASSIGQGYEKLFF. CDR3 nucleotides: TGTGCCAGTAGTATCGGACAGGGTTATGAAAAACTGTTTTTT. The full variable domain, its missing parts supplied by reference TRBV19 and TRBJ1-4, is DGGITQSPKYLFRKEGQNVTLSCEQNLNHDAMYWYRQDPGQGLRLIYYSQIVNDFQKGDIAEGYSVSREKKESFPLTVTSAQKNPTAFYLCASSIGQGYEKLFFGSGTQLSVL.

This sequence joins TRBV2 and TRBJ1-1; 7 bases fit TRBD1. The CDR3 runs to 13 residues. The germline V gene has CDR1 SNHLY and CDR2 FYNNEI. Trimming cost V 3 bases and J 7 bases; bases outside gene matches: 5. The CDR3 region has the DNA TGTGCCAGCAGTGATTTAGGGGGCGGTGAAGCTTTCTTT. This gives the protein CASSDLGGGEAFF.

The gene calls are TRBV5-1 and TRBJ1-5; no clear D gene. Trimming took 3 bases from V and 3 from J, leaving 7 bases between them. CDR1 SGHRS and CDR2 YFSETQ come from the germline V gene. CDR3 length: 13 residues. The CDR3 sequence is CASSSGLNQPQHF. The CDR3 DNA is TGCGCCAGCAGCTCAGGACTCAATCAGCCCCAGCATTTT.

The chain couples TRBV29-1 to TRBJ2-1, with TRBD2 identical over 10 bases. Germline V gives CDR1 SQVTM, CDR2 ANQGSEA. V lost 3 bases, J lost 3 bases, and 11 bases stayed unmatched. This CDR3 is built from 17 residues. CDR3 region: CSVDGLAGARNYNEQFF. The CDR3 region has the DNA TGCAGCGTTGATGGCCTAGCGGGGGCCCGAAACTACAATGAGCAGTTCTTC.

This chain uses TRBV5-8 with TRBJ1-5, with a possible D match to TRBD1 (5 bases). This CDR3 comprises 14 residues. V shed 4 bases and J shed 0 bases, with 8 bases lying between them. From germline, CDR1 is SGHTS and CDR2 YDEGEE. The DNA for the CDR3 is TGTGCCAGCAGCCCCGACAGTAGCAATCAGCCCCAGCATTTT. Amino acid sequence: CASSPDSSNQPQHF.

The chain combines TRBV5-5 with TRBJ2-5, with 12 bases matching TRBD2. Trimming took 1 base from V and 5 from J; bases not matched to a gene: 9. Germline loops: CDR1 SGHKS, CDR2 YYEKEE (reference sequence). The CDR3 totals 17 residues. The CDR3 region has the DNA TGTGCCAGCAGCTTGACTAGCGGGGGGAGGAGCTCGGAGACCCAGTACTTC. It encodes CASSLTSGGRSSETQYF. Looking up the rest from reference TRBV5-5 and TRBJ2-5 gives the full variable domain: DAGVTQSPTHLIKTRGQQVTLRCSPISGHKSVSWYQQVLGQGPQFIFQYYEKEERGRGNFPDRFSARQFPNYSSELNVNALLLGDSALYLCASSLTSGGRSSETQYFGPGTRLLVL.

The chain carries TRBV7-8 and TRBJ1-2; D call uncertain. Germline CDR1 reads SGHVS; CDR2 reads FQNEAQ. Trimming cost V 0 bases and J 7 bases, with 9 bases left between them. The CDR3 consists of 13 residues. CDR3 sequence: CASSLALRGGYTF. The CDR3 nucleotides are TGTGCCAGCAGCTTAGCTTTACGGGGTGGCTACACCTTC.

The rearrangement joins TRBV30 to TRBJ1-1; D is perhaps TRBD1 (6 bases). CDR3 size: 13 residues. Trimming left V 8 bases short and J 1 base short, with 14 bases between. Germline CDR1 GTSNPN, CDR2 SVGIG (reference sequence). As DNA, the CDR3 is TGTGCCGGAGACGGGACACAGAACACTGAAGCTTTCTTT. Translating it yields CAGDGTQNTEAFF.

The chain couples TRBV6-5 to TRBJ1-2, with TRBD1 as a possible D gene (6 bases). Germline V gene data show CDR1 as MNHEY and CDR2 as SVGAGI. With 7 bases removed from V and 2 bases from J, the gap between germline ends came to 14 bases. The CDR3 has 14 residues. CDR3 in amino acids: CASIGTLGNYGYTF. The DNA for the CDR3 is TGTGCCAGCATCGGGACATTGGGGAACTATGGCTACACCTTC.

Comment on this clone: The same CDR3 can be traced to other DNA sequences in this sample. The chain recombines TRBV5-1 with TRBJ1-2, with TRBD1 matching over 10 bases. CDR1 is SGHRS and CDR2 is YFSETQ in the germline V gene. The CDR3 length is 14 residues. V was clipped by 4 bases and J by 7 bases; unmatched bases: 7. CDR3: CASSPTGGAFGYTF. The CDR3, as DNA: TGCGCCAGCAGCCCGACAGGGGGCGCTTTTGGCTACACCTTC.

The CDR3 bases are TGTGCCAGCAGCCGACCAGCGGGGGCCCCCTACGAGCAGTACTTC. Its translation: CASSRPAGAPYEQYF. The chain employs TRBV5-6 and TRBJ2-7; TRBD2 aligns across 8 bases. CDR1 SGHDT and CDR2 YYEEEE come from the germline V gene. This CDR3 is built from 15 residues. V shed 4 bases, J shed 2 bases, and the junction held 8 bases outside the gene matches.

The chain links TRBV10-3 to TRBJ1-1; D gene ambiguous. Trimming pared 1 base from V and 6 bases from J, leaving 15 bases between. The germline gives CDR1 ENHRY, CDR2 SYGVKD. CDR3 length equals 15 residues. Here the CDR3 DNA reads TGTGCCATCAGTGAGTTCGCGGGTATGGTATCTGAAGCTTTCTTT. Translation: CAISEFAGMVSEAFF.

The chain is built from TRBV19 and TRBJ1-2, with a weak D call TRBD1 (6 bases). The CDR3 is 13 residues long. CDR1 and CDR2 (germline): LNHDA, SQIVND (reference sequence). The V end was cut by 7 bases, the J end by 6 bases, with 15 bases between. The CDR3 is CASTTGGTNGYTF. Written as DNA, the CDR3 is TGTGCCAGTACCACGGGAGGGACAAATGGCTACACCTTC.

This clone was detected only once. This chain connects TRBV3-1 (or the pseudogene TRBV3-2) to TRBJ2-1, with 12 bases fitting TRBD2. Germline assignment: CDR1 LGHDT and CDR2 YNNKEL (reference sequence). The junction had 14 bases not matched to a gene; V was cut back by 1 base and J by 7 bases. The CDR3 sequence is 19 residues long. The CDR3 sequence: CASSQGGTSGFLEGNEQFF. CDR3 nucleotides: TGTGCCAGCAGCCAAGGGGGGACTAGCGGGTTCCTAGAGGGGAATGAGCAGTTCTTC.

Comments on this clone: A far more abundant clone sits one base away, making this likely a read error. The chain links TRBV13 to TRBJ2-2; D may be TRBD1 (6 bases). The V and J ends lost 2 bases and 5 bases respectively, with 6 bases between them. CDR1 and CDR2 from the germline V gene are PRHDT and FYEKMQ (reference sequence). The CDR3 is made up of 13 amino acids. The CDR3 spells CASSLQGTGELFF. The CDR3 DNA is TGTGCCAGCAGCTTACAGGGGACCGGGGAGCTGTTTTTT. The full variable domain, completed using reference TRBV13 and TRBJ2-2, is AAGVIQSPRHLIKEKRETATLKCYPIPRHDTVYWYQQGPGQDPQFLISFYEKMQSDKGSIPDRFSAQQFSDYHSELNMSSLELGDSALYFCASSLQGTGELFFGEGSRLTVL.

The chain links TRBV6-5 to TRBJ2-7; D might be TRBD2 (6 bases). Germline CDR1 is MNHEY and CDR2 is SVGAGI. V was pared by 7 bases and J by 6 bases, with 22 bases between. The CDR3 is made up of 15 amino acids. The CDR3 DNA reads as TGTGCCAGCATCCCGCTACGGGGGTCAGCCTCCGAGCAGTACTTC. This encodes CASIPLRGSASEQYF.

As concerns this clone: The sample contains more than one DNA sequence encoding this CDR3. The CDR3 region is CASSLDRGRTEAFF. CDR3 DNA sequence: TGTGCCAGCAGCTTGGACAGGGGGCGAACTGAAGCTTTCTTT. The chain links TRBV5-4 to TRBJ1-1; 9 nucleotides match TRBD1. V shed 0 bases, J shed 5 bases, and the junction held 2 bases outside the gene matches. CDR3 length: 14 residues. Germline-derived CDR1 and CDR2 are SGHNT and YYREEE (reference sequence).

This clone appeared a single time. The genes are TRBV5-4 and TRBJ2-4, with 7 nucleotides matching TRBD1. Looked up from germline, CDR1 is SGHNT and CDR2 is YYREEE (reference sequence). V lost 1 base, J lost 0 bases, and 7 bases stayed unmatched. The CDR3 covers 17 residues. The CDR3: CASSLRATGLAKNIQYF. The CDR3 bases are TGTGCCAGCAGCTTGCGGGCGACAGGGCTAGCCAAAAACATTCAGTACTTC.

The chain links TRBV6-5 to TRBJ1-1, with D unresolved. Trimming took off 2 bases at V and 2 bases at J, with 6 bases between the two ends. CDR1 is MNHEY, CDR2 SVGAGI, per germline. The CDR3 covers 13 residues. The CDR3 nucleotides read TGTGCCAGCAGTTACGCGGTTAACACTGAAGCTTTCTTT. Its translation is CASSYAVNTEAFF.

The chain couples TRBV9 to TRBJ1-2; 7 bases are shared with TRBD1. The trim removed 3 bases at V and 0 bases at J, leaving 11 bases unmatched. The CDR3 contains 17 residues. From germline, CDR1 is SGDLS and CDR2 YYNGEE. In DNA form, the CDR3 reads TGTGCCAGCAGCGCGGATCTACAGGGGAACTCTAACTATGGCTACACCTTC. It yields the protein CASSADLQGNSNYGYTF. Full variable domain (outside the CDR3, taken from reference TRBV9 and TRBJ1-2): DSGVTQTPKHLITATGQRVTLRCSPRSGDLSVYWYQQSLDQGLQFLIQYYNGEERAKGNILERFSAQQFPDLHSELNLSSLELGDSALYFCASSADLQGNSNYGYTFGSGTRLTVV.